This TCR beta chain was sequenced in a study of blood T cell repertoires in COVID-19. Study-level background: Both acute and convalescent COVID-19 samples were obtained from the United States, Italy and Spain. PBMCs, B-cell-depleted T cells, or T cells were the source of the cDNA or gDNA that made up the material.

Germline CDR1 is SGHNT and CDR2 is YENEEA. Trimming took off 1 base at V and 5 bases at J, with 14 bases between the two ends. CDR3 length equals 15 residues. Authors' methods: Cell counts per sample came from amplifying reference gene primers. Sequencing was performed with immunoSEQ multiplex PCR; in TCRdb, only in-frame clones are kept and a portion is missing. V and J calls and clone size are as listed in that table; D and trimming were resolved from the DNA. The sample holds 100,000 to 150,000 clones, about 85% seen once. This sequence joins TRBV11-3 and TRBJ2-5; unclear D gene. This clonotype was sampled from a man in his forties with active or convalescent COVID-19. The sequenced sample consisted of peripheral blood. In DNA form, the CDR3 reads TGTGCCAGCAGCTTAGGGGTATCGGGTGCGGAGACCCAGTACTTC. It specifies CASSLGVSGAETQYF.